The entry that follows covers one T cell receptor (beta chain) sequence. Its antigen is still unknown. Qualities for individual bases were not recorded, and no much larger clone is one base off. Library creation used the immunoSEQ multiplex PCR assay. Rearranged TCR beta chain sequences were amplified using the hsTCRB Kit according to the manufacturer's protocol. An Illumina MiSeq was used to sequence the TCRB libraries. The source study handled its data this way. The kit vendor's proprietary platform handled demultiplexing, trimming and gene mapping. Not all clones reach the TCRdb copy of this immuneACCESS table, which keeps in-frame sequences only. Checked studies attribute under half of the gap to unresolved V genes and leave the rest unexplained. V and J calls and clone size are given by that table; D and trimming were obtained from the DNA. The sample table records 45,000 to 65,000 clones; 65% of these occur just once. About 5% of the sample is held by the ten biggest clonotypes.

The label giving this sample's time point can be read as: week 47, end of study. Each vaccine dose, consisting of 300 ug of a 20-mer mutant IDH1 peptide in Montanide, was administered subcutaneously with topical imiquimod. Eight vaccinations were administered to patients in weeks 1, 3, 5, 7, 11, 15, 19 and 23, corresponding to visits V03 through V10. Donors had newly diagnosed WHO grade 3 or 4 IDH1-mutant astrocytomas with loss of nuclear ATRX. The samples were drawn from NOA16, a multicentre, single-arm, open-label phase I trial in Germany that tested a mutant IDH1 peptide vaccine in humans for the first time. Genomic DNA for TCRB sequencing was isolated from EDTA blood with the DNeasy Blood and Tissue Kit. This record belongs to a study of a mutant IDH1 vaccine in newly diagnosed glioma (dated by TCRdb to the early 2020s). Looking at the study overall: Vaccination started 4-6 weeks after radiotherapy alone, or was given together with temozolomide cycles in the groups whose treatment included chemotherapy. Of the roughly 34 treated patients, 62.5% were male and approximately 38% were female, and a mean age of about 37 years was recorded. Prior to enrollment, standard therapy consisting of radiotherapy alone, temozolomide alone, or radiochemotherapy with temozolomide had been administered to patients, with the combination being received by most patients. The week-35 safety follow-up was designated visit V12, and the week-47 end of study was designated visit V13. Peripheral blood was collected at six visits: V03 (baseline), V05, V07, V10, V12 and V13. Longitudinal TCRB deep sequencing was done for roughly 23 treated patients, wherever samples were available for exploratory analyses. What the authors observed across the whole study: Immune responses induced by the vaccine were seen in roughly 92% of patients across multiple MHC alleles. Availability determined which PBMC samples were chosen for TCRB deep sequencing. It was noted by the authors that analyses of patient blood samples could not be reproduced owing to sample limitations. No apparent relationship was observed between pseudoprogression and alterations in the top peripheral T cell clonotypes detected by TCRB sequencing.

From cysteine to phenylalanine, the CDR3 is 11 amino acids long. CDR3 DNA is the only sequence kept; it has 33 bases, read in frame from the first base. The germline V gene gives CDR1 as SGHDT and CDR2 as YYEEEE. Relative to germline, V is 6 bases shorter and J is 0 bases shorter, with 2 bases between their ends. Recombination joined TRBV5-6 with TRBJ2-3; there is no confident call for the D gene. The sequencing used peripheral blood mononuclear cells (PBMCs), collected from a glioma patient whose treatment included an IDH1 peptide vaccine. The TCR comes from a man aged 40-49 years with glioma. Some clones in this sample may be carry-over from other donors' samples. The sequence in DNA is TGTGCCAGCAAGAGCACAGATACGCAGTATTTT. Its amino acids are CASKSTDTQYF.